This T cell receptor (beta chain) comes out of a study of blood T cell repertoires in COVID-19. Study summary: Acute and convalescent COVID-19 samples came from the United States, Italy and Spain.

Original methodology: Estimation of nucleated cell counts was performed using reference gene primer amplification. Sequencing was performed with immunoSEQ multiplex PCR; in TCRdb, only in-frame clones are kept and a portion is missing. The V and J calls and the clone size are those of that table, but D and trimming were determined from the DNA. Of 84,000 or so clones detected, 80% appear once; the ten largest clones hold roughly 21%. Germline V CDR1 and CDR2: MNHEY, SMNVEV (reference sequence). J gave up 5 bases and V 5 bases, and 9 bases lay outside the gene matches. The CDR3 has 17 residues. The rearrangement joins TRBV27 to TRBJ2-7; TRBD2 agrees at 16 bases. This TCR was recovered from a woman older than 75 with acute or convalescent COVID-19. Sequenced input: peripheral blood. The CDR3 DNA is TGTGCCAGCAGTCCGACGGGACTAGCGGGAGGGAGAAACGAGCAGTACTTC. Translation: CASSPTGLAGGRNEQYF.